One and the same sample provided the 28 T cell receptor beta chains below, sequenced in a study of cytomegalovirus exposure and HLA in healthy donors. Profiling relied on immunoSEQ multiplex PCR, and the TCRdb table lists in-frame clones only, not all of them. The data contain some 170,000 clones, just under 90% of them singletons. Material: PBMCs. The receptors stem from a woman aged 25 to 39 in good health and CMV-seronegative.

This clone was seen many times. The CDR3, as DNA: TGCGCCAGCAGCATCCCCGGGACAGGGGGAGTCACCGGGGAGCTGTTTTTT. It specifies CASSIPGTGGVTGELFF. V and J are TRBV5-1 and TRBJ2-2; 11 bases map to TRBD1. The CDR3 is 17 amino acids. With V trimmed by 4 bases and J by 4 bases, 9 bases remained unmatched. Germline lookup yields CDR1 SGHRS and CDR2 YFSETQ.

J is TRBJ2-1 and V is TRBV15; D unresolved. Germline-derived CDR1 and CDR2 are LNHNV and YYDKDF (reference sequence). V gave up 2 bases and J gave up 5 bases, with 13 bases separating them. The CDR3 runs to 15 residues. CDR3 nucleotides: TGTGCCACCAGCAGAAGATTGGGCAGTGACAATGAGCAGTTCTTC. Protein product: CATSRRLGSDNEQFF.

The chain links TRBV27 to TRBJ2-1, with 10 bases aligning to TRBD1. The junction had 8 bases not matched to a gene; V was cut back by 6 bases and J by 6 bases. Germline-derived CDR1 and CDR2 are MNHEY and SMNVEV (reference sequence). This CDR3 spans 15 amino acids. The CDR3 DNA sequence: TGTGCCAGCAGAATAGGACAGGGGGGTATCAATGAGCAGTTCTTC. It specifies CASRIGQGGINEQFF.

J is TRBJ2-3 and V is TRBV5-1; maybe TRBD1 (5 bases). CDR1 and CDR2 from the germline V gene are SGHRS and YFSETQ. The CDR3 is made up of 16 amino acids. The V and J ends lost 4 bases and 4 bases respectively, with 19 bases between them. CDR3 sequence (DNA): TGCGCCAGCAGCCTGTCCGGCAGGGTGGTTTCAGATACGCAGTATTTT. Translated, it gives CASSLSGRVVSDTQYF.

Of note for this clone: This same CDR3 is encoded by further DNA sequences in the sample. This chain joins TRBV27 and TRBJ2-2, with a tentative D call TRBD2 (5 bases). This CDR3 spans 13 amino acids. V was clipped by 2 bases and J by 5 bases, with 6 bases between them. The germline V gene has CDR1 MNHEY and CDR2 SMNVEV (reference sequence). The CDR3 here is CASSLGGTGELFF. Here the CDR3 DNA reads TGTGCCAGCAGTTTAGGCGGGACCGGGGAGCTGTTTTTT.

V usage is TRBV30 and J usage is TRBJ2-5, with 11 bases identical to TRBD2. The CDR3 loop spans 13 amino acids. The junction had 2 bases not matched to a gene; V was cut back by 3 bases and J by 5 bases. Germline V gene sequence: CDR1 GTSNPN, CDR2 SVGIG (reference sequence). The CDR3: CAWRTSGVETQYF. CDR3 coding DNA: TGTGCCTGGAGGACTAGCGGGGTGGAGACCCAGTACTTC.

This rearrangement joins TRBV5-6 to TRBJ1-5; unclear D gene. The CDR3 spans 14 residues. With 4 bases removed from V and 5 bases from J, the gap between germline ends came to 13 bases. Looked up from germline, CDR1 is SGHDT and CDR2 is YYEEEE. The CDR3 reads CASSVRGWDQPQHF. The CDR3 DNA follows: TGTGCCAGCAGCGTCCGAGGGTGGGATCAGCCCCAGCATTTT. The full variable domain, its missing parts supplied by reference TRBV5-6 and TRBJ1-5, is DAGVTQSPTHLIKTRGQQVTLRCSPKSGHDTVSWYQQALGQGPQFIFQYYEEEERQRGNFPDRFSGHQFPNYSSELNVNALLLGDSALYLCASSVRGWDQPQHFGDGTRLSIL.

This chain connects TRBV27 to TRBJ1-6, with a tentative D call TRBD1 (5 bases). From germline, CDR1 is MNHEY and CDR2 SMNVEV (reference sequence). The CDR3 has 15 amino acids. Trimming stripped 8 bases from V and 3 bases from J, with 14 bases between. CDR3 residues: CASGAGRNYNSPLHF. CDR3 sequence (DNA): TGTGCCAGCGGGGCCGGACGGAACTATAATTCACCCCTCCACTTT.

This clone came up once. The chain joins TRBV19 to TRBJ1-2, with D perhaps matching TRBD1 (6 bases). Trimming pared 5 bases from V and 5 bases from J, leaving 21 bases between. The CDR3 is 16 residues long. Germline CDR1 is LNHDA and CDR2 is SQIVND (reference sequence). In DNA, the CDR3 is TGTGCCAGTAGTCATTCCACCGACGAGGGGGGGTATGGCTACACCTTC. Translated, it gives CASSHSTDEGGYGYTF.

This chain joins TRBV6-1 and TRBJ2-1; perhaps TRBD1 as D (6 bases). Deletions cut 4 bases from V and 6 bases from J, with 10 bases between. There are 13 residues in the CDR3. In germline, CDR1 is MNHNS, CDR2 SASEGT. CDR3 sequence reads: CASSATGSNEQFF. CDR3 nucleotide sequence: TGTGCCAGCAGTGCGACAGGTTCCAATGAGCAGTTCTTC.

The V call is TRBV5-8, the J call TRBJ1-2, with D uncertain. CDR1 and CDR2 from the germline V gene are SGHTS and YDEGEE. The CDR3 spans 13 residues. The germline V and J ends were trimmed by 5 bases and 6 bases, with 14 bases remaining between them. The CDR3 DNA follows: TGTGCCAGCAGGCCACTCGGTAGAGATGGCTACACCTTC. This translates into CASRPLGRDGYTF.

The V gene is TRBV7-9, the J gene TRBJ2-2; D remains unclear. The V end was cut by 4 bases, the J end by 3 bases, with 3 bases between. The CDR3 spans 12 residues. Germline V CDR1 and CDR2: SEHNR, FQNEAQ (reference sequence). CDR3 nucleotides: TGTGCCAGCAGCTCAGACACCGGGGAGCTGTTTTTT. Translation: CASSSDTGELFF. The whole variable domain, remainder taken from reference TRBV7-9 and TRBJ2-2, is DTGVSQNPRHKITKRGQNVTFRCDPISEHNRLYWYRQTLGQGPEFLTYFQNEAQLEKSRLLSDRFSAERPKGSFSTLEIQRTEQGDSAMYLCASSSDTGELFFGEGSRLTVL.

This sequence joins TRBV2 and TRBJ2-7; D gene ambiguous. The germline V gene has CDR1 SNHLY and CDR2 FYNNEI. Trimming removed 6 bases at V and 6 bases at J, with 12 bases between. There are 12 residues in the CDR3. The CDR3 reads CASRKLTGEQYF. The CDR3 DNA is TGTGCCAGCAGAAAACTCACGGGCGAGCAGTACTTC. Full variable domain (remainder filled in from reference TRBV2 and TRBJ2-7): EPEVTQTPSHQVTQMGQEVILRCVPISNHLYFYWYRQILGQKVEFLVSFYNNEISEKSEIFDDQFSVERPDGSNFTLKIRSTKLEDSAMYFCASRKLTGEQYFGPGTRLTVT.

The rearrangement links TRBV4-2 to TRBJ2-5; 9 bases fit TRBD1. This CDR3 region has 20 residues. V shed 0 bases, J shed 5 bases, and the junction held 19 bases outside the gene matches. Germline lookup yields CDR1 LGHNA and CDR2 YNFKEQ. CDR3 loop: CASSQDSGLWQDRGEETQYF. For the CDR3, the DNA is TGTGCCAGCAGCCAAGATTCAGGATTATGGCAGGACAGGGGCGAGGAGACCCAGTACTTC.

This chain links TRBV5-1 with TRBJ2-1, with 12 bases aligning to TRBD2. The CDR3 has 15 residues. V shed 3 bases, J shed 6 bases, and the junction held 4 bases outside the gene matches. Germline lookup yields CDR1 SGHRS and CDR2 YFSETQ. The CDR3 here is CASSWVTSGGNEQFF. Written as DNA, the CDR3 is TGCGCCAGCAGCTGGGTGACTAGCGGGGGCAATGAGCAGTTCTTC.

The rearrangement links TRBV5-6 to TRBJ1-1; D call uncertain. The germline V gene has CDR1 SGHDT and CDR2 YYEEEE. V gave up 1 base and J gave up 7 bases, with 11 bases separating them. The CDR3 has 13 residues. CDR3 residues: CASSLSGGREAFF. In DNA, the CDR3 is TGTGCCAGCAGCTTGTCTGGTGGCCGTGAAGCTTTCTTT.

This rearrangement joins TRBV30 to TRBJ1-4, with 7 nucleotides matching TRBD1. Germline V CDR1 and CDR2: GTSNPN, SVGIG (reference sequence). After removal of 3 bases from V and 7 bases from J, the junction contained 11 bases not matched to a gene. The CDR3 is 15 residues long. The CDR3, as DNA: TGTGCCTGGAGCATACGGGCAGGGGGAATTGAAAAACTGTTTTTT. As protein: CAWSIRAGGIEKLFF.

V usage is TRBV28 and J usage is TRBJ2-7; 8 bases fit TRBD2. The CDR3 extends over 14 amino acids. J was trimmed by 2 bases and V by 7 bases; bases with no gene match: 7. Germline V gene data show CDR1 as MDHEN and CDR2 as SYDVKM. The CDR3 region has the DNA TGTGCCAGCACCTCGGGGGGGACGACCTACGAGCAGTACTTC. Translated: CASTSGGTTYEQYF.

The chain combines TRBV30 with TRBJ1-1, with 7 bases matching TRBD1. Losses at the gene ends were 1 base for V and 1 base for J; bases not matched to a gene: 6. This CDR3 is 15 amino acids long. Germline CDR1 is GTSNPN and CDR2 is SVGIG (reference sequence). The DNA for the CDR3 is TGTGCCTGGAGTGAGCCGGGACAGTGGAACACTGAAGCTTTCTTT. Its translation: CAWSEPGQWNTEAFF.

The rearrangement uses TRBV5-1 and TRBJ1-1; D possibly corresponds to TRBD1 (5 bases). CDR3 length equals 15 residues. In germline, CDR1 is SGHRS, CDR2 YFSETQ. Trimming removed 2 bases at V and 4 bases at J, with 15 bases between. The DNA of the CDR3 is TGCGCCAGCAGCTTTTCCCTCGGGGGGGGCACTGAAGCTTTCTTT. It specifies CASSFSLGGGTEAFF.

The CDR3 here is CASSLGTELYGYEQYF. DNA of the CDR3: TGTGCCAGCAGCTTAGGCACAGAACTGTATGGCTACGAGCAGTACTTC. The chain uses TRBV7-6 and TRBJ2-7; D not certain. V gave up 1 base and J gave up 3 bases, with 16 bases separating them. The CDR3 runs 16 residues. Germline V CDR1 and CDR2: SGHVS, FNYEAQ.

The chain has TRBV5-5 and TRBJ2-7; 9 nucleotides align to TRBD2. This CDR3 region has 17 residues. Germline V lookup: CDR1 SGHKS, CDR2 YYEKEE (reference sequence). J gave up 5 bases and V 0 bases, and 12 bases lay outside the gene matches. CDR3 DNA: TGTGCCAGCAGCTTGGGCGCGGCTAGCGGGGTACATAACGAGCAGTACTTC. This gives the protein CASSLGAASGVHNEQYF.

The V call is TRBV5-1, the J call TRBJ1-2; the D is unclear. The ends were cut back, 0 bases at V and 0 bases at J, with 21 bases in the middle. Per germline, CDR1 SGHRS and CDR2 YFSETQ. The CDR3 is made up of 19 amino acids. The DNA for the CDR3 is TGCGCCAGCAGCTTGGGACTAACCCCACAGCGTGTTCCTAACTATGGCTACACCTTC. This encodes CASSLGLTPQRVPNYGYTF.

The CDR3 is CASNSGVGEQYF. The CDR3 DNA reads as TGTGCCAGCAATTCGGGGGTGGGCGAGCAGTACTTC. V usage is TRBV9 and J usage is TRBJ2-7; maybe TRBD2 (6 bases). From germline, CDR1 is SGDLS and CDR2 YYNGEE. This CDR3 comprises 12 residues. The germline V and J ends were trimmed by 6 bases and 6 bases, with 13 bases remaining between them.

This rearrangement joins TRBV27 to TRBJ1-2, with no clear D. V gave up 5 bases and J gave up 6 bases, with 16 bases separating them. The CDR3 loop spans 14 amino acids. The V gene's germline CDR1 is MNHEY and CDR2 SMNVEV (reference sequence). CDR3: CASSPEGRDNGYTF. CDR3 sequence (DNA): TGTGCCAGCAGTCCCGAGGGTAGGGATAATGGCTACACCTTC.

The rearrangement uses TRBV27 and TRBJ2-7; TRBD1 might be the D (6 bases). The CDR3 is 13 residues long. V was trimmed by 3 bases and J by 1 base, leaving 7 bases between them. From germline, CDR1 is MNHEY and CDR2 SMNVEV (reference sequence). CDR3: CASSLGASYEQYF. The CDR3 bases are TGTGCCAGCAGTTTGGGGGCGTCCTACGAGCAGTACTTC.

The chain combines TRBV4-3 with TRBJ1-6, with TRBD1 identical over 7 bases. The V and J ends lost 4 bases and 5 bases, in that order; junction bases with no gene match: 2. Germline CDR1 and CDR2: LGHNA and YSLEER. The CDR3 has 14 amino acids. Here the CDR3 reads CASSPGTDNSPLHF. CDR3 bases: TGCGCCAGCAGCCCCGGGACAGATAATTCACCCCTCCACTTT.

The DNA of the CDR3 is TGTGCCAGTAGTATTCCTCAGGGGCCCCTTGAAGCTTTCTTT. It translates to CASSIPQGPLEAFF. The genes are TRBV19 and TRBJ1-1; tentative D call: TRBD1 (6 bases). V was trimmed by 3 bases and J by 7 bases, leaving 15 bases between them. Germline CDR1 reads LNHDA; CDR2 reads SQIVND (reference sequence). The CDR3 consists of 14 residues.